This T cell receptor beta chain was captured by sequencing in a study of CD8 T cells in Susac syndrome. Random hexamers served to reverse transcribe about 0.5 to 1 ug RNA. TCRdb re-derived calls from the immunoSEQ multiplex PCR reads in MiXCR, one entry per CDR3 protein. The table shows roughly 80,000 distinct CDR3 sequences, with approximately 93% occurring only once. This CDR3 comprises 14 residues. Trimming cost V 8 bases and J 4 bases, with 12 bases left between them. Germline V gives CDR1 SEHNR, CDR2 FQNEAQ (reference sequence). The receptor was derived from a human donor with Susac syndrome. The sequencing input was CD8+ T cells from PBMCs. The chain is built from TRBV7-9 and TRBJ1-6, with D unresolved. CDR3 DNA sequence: TGTGCCAGCCGGGAGACGGAGTATAATTCACCCCTCCACTTT. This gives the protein CASRETEYNSPLHF.